This is a list of T cell receptor beta chains from one sample in a study of tumor-infiltrating lymphocytes in primary liver carcinoma. One entry per CDR3 protein results from TCRdb running MiXCR on the multiplex PCR reads. The sample contains 300,000 to 350,000 distinct CDR3 sequences, around 60% of which appear only once. The source material was peripheral blood. These receptors were obtained from a man in his forties or fifties with primary liver carcinoma and hepatitis B virus infection. CDR3s include the opening cysteine and the closing phenylalanine or tryptophan. The D gene is left open where the match is weak. Rows may omit the clone size; those that give it use once, few, many or a size class.

>TRBJ2-3|TRBV10-2|TRBD2|-
CAGGGASACPTDTQYF
TGCGCCGGCGGGGGGGCTAGCGCCTGTCCTACAGATACGCAGTATTTT
>TRBJ1-5|TRBV10-3|-|-
CAISEGHSSQPQHF
TGTGCCATCAGTGAGGGACACAGCAGTCAGCCCCAGCATTTT
>TRBJ1-1|TRBV5-1|TRBD1|-
CASSEGTGGTDAFF
TGCGCCAGCAGCGAAGGGACAGGGGGTACTGACGCCTTCTTT
>TRBJ1-6|TRBV12-3/TRBV12-4|TRBD1|-
CASNFGTGNSHLHF
TGTGCCAGCAATTTCGGGACAGGGAATTCACACCTCCACTTT
>TRBJ2-2|TRBV4-1|-|many
CASSPTWKSTGELFF
TGCGCCAGCAGTCCCACATGGAAGTCGACCGGGGAGCTGTTTTTT
>TRBJ2-3|TRBV11-2|-|-
CASSLDGYTIDTQYF
TGTGCCAGCAGCTTAGACGGCTATACCATAGATACCCAGTATTTT
>TRBJ2-6|TRBV28|TRBD1|few
CASSPTFGQGSGANVLTF
TGTGCCAGCAGTCCAACATTCGGACAGGGCTCTGGGGCCAACGTCCTGACTTTC
>TRBJ1-2|TRBV29-1|-|-
CSVACGDSNYGYTF
TGCAGCGTTGCTTGTGGAGACAGCAACTATGGCTACACCTTC
>TRBJ1-2|TRBV24-1|TRBD1|-
CATSDPDRDNYGYTF
TGTGCCACCAGTGATCCGGACAGGGATAACTATGGCTACACCTTC
>TRBJ2-7|TRBV11-2|-|-
CASIRTDGHYGQYF
TGTGCCAGCATCCGGACAGACGGCCACTACGGGCAGTACTTC
>TRBJ2-7|TRBV4-1|-|many
CASSQETSAISYEQYF
TGCGCCAGCAGCCAGGAAACTTCGGCTATCTCCTACGAGCAGTACTTC
>TRBJ2-1|TRBV18|-|-
CASSPLGRAGEQFF
TGTGCCAGCTCACCCCTAGGCCGGGCAGGGGAGCAGTTCTTC
>TRBJ2-7|TRBV6-1|TRBD2|-
CARKGSGLYKQYF
TGTGCCAGGAAGGGTAGCGGGCTATACAAGCAGTACTTC
>TRBJ1-3|TRBV7-9|TRBD1|few
CASSASGTGFGNTIYF
TGTGCCAGCAGCGCCTCCGGGACAGGGTTTGGAAACACCATATATTTT
>TRBJ2-4|TRBV5-1|-|-
CASSLTLAKNIQYF
TGTGCCAGCAGCCTAACCTTAGCCAAAAACATTCAGTACTTC
>TRBJ2-1|TRBV11-2|TRBD2|-
CASSLDSVRLGDYNDQFF
TGTGCCAGCAGCTTAGATTCGGTCAGATTGGGGGACTACAATGATCAGTTCTTC
>TRBJ2-7|TRBV4-3|-|-
CVISQEWGYSSSYVQYF
TGCGTCATCAGCCAAGAGTGGGGGTACTCTTCCTCCTACGTGCAGTACTTC
>TRBJ2-1|TRBV11-2|-|few
CASSLPEDNEQFF
TGTGCCAGCAGCCTCCCAGAAGATAATGAGCAGTTCTTC
>TRBJ2-1|TRBV13|-|many
CASSLGRGLNEQFF
TGTGCCAGCAGCTTAGGCCGAGGGTTGAATGAGCAGTTCTTC
>TRBJ2-1|TRBV11-2|TRBD2|-
CASSSHRGLGSYNEQFF
TGTGCTAGCAGCTCCCATAGGGGACTAGGTTCCTACAATGAGCAGTTCTTC
>TRBJ1-2|TRBV4-1|-|once
CVSSQDPGSGYGYTF
TGCGTCAGCAGCCAAGATCCAGGGAGCGGTTATGGCTACACCTTC
>TRBJ2-3|TRBV29-1|TRBD1|once
CGVVTGITDTQYF
TGCGGGGTCGTGACAGGGATCACAGATACGCAGTATTTT
>TRBJ2-7|TRBV4-1|TRBD1|many
CASSSTDRGYEQYF
TGCGCCAGCAGCTCAACGGACAGGGGTTACGAGCAGTACTTC
>TRBJ2-5|TRBV11-2|-|-
CASQLQDDHVGSQYF
TGTGCCAGCCAGCTTCAGGACGATCATGTTGGGAGCCAGTACTTC
>TRBJ2-7|TRBV4-1|TRBD2|many
CASSRSLAGANEQYF
TGCGCCAGCAGCCGCTCACTAGCGGGAGCGAATGAGCAGTACTTC
>TRBJ2-5|TRBV5-5|-|few
CASSQGRQETQYF
TGTGCCAGCAGCCAGGGAAGGCAAGAGACCCAGTACTTC
>TRBJ1-5|TRBV12-3/TRBV12-4|-|-
CASITHQGNQPQHF
TGTGCCAGCATCACACACCAGGGCAATCAGCCCCAGCATTTT
>TRBJ2-7|TRBV5-4|TRBD2|few
CASSLQKLAGGSYEQYF
TGTGCCAGCAGCCTGCAAAAACTAGCGGGAGGTTCCTACGAGCAGTACTTC
>TRBJ2-3|TRBV30|-|-
CAWSRGWSANTDTQYF
TGTGCCTGGAGTCGCGGTTGGAGCGCGAATACAGATACGCAGTATTTT
>TRBJ2-7|TRBV28|-|many
CASNQASLARLGEQYF
TGTGCCAGTAACCAGGCCTCTTTAGCGCGACTAGGCGAGCAGTACTTC
>TRBJ2-7|TRBV29-1|TRBD1|-
CSVQSGAGGFYEQYF
TGCAGCGTTCAATCCGGGGCAGGGGGCTTTTACGAGCAGTACTTC